The rows below give T cell receptor beta chains drawn from one sample of a study of shared clonotypes between healthy human individuals. TCRdb's table, derived via immunoSEQ multiplex PCR, lists solely in-frame clones and lacks some. Among 2 million to 3 million clones, approximately 90% were seen once, and the ten largest hold around 0.14%. Material for sequencing was naive CD4+ T cells sorted from blood. The receptors stem from a man between 18 and 35 years old in good health. CDR3s include the opening cysteine and the closing phenylalanine or tryptophan. D genes are given only for firm matches. Clone size is shown for a subset of rows, as once, few, many or a class of expanded clone.

>NA|NA|TRBV6-5|TRBJ2-7
TGTGCCAGCACCAGGACGGGCTCCTACGAGCAGTACTTC
CASTRTGSYEQYF
>NA|NA|TRBV5-4|TRBJ2-1
TGTGCCAGCAGCTTGGACCCGGACAATGAGCAGTTCTTC
CASSLDPDNEQFF
>NA|NA|TRBV14|TRBJ1-5
TGTGCCAGCAGCCCGTGGGGGATAAGCAATCAGCCCCAGCATTTT
CASSPWGISNQPQHF
>NA|TRBD1|TRBV27|TRBJ1-2
TGTGCCAGCAGTTCCCAGACAGGGAGCCTCTATGGCTACACCTTC
CASSSQTGSLYGYTF
>NA|TRBD2|TRBV2|TRBJ2-3
TGTGCCAGCAGTAGACTAGCGGGAGGGGCAGATACGCAGTATTTT
CASSRLAGGADTQYF
>NA|TRBD1|TRBV9|TRBJ1-2
TGTGCCAGCAGACTAGACAGGGGCTCTAACTATGGCTACACCTTC
CASRLDRGSNYGYTF
>NA|TRBD1|TRBV5-1|TRBJ2-7
TGCGCCAGCAGCTTCCCCCCGGGACAGTCCCCCTACGAGCAGTACTTC
CASSFPPGQSPYEQYF
>NA|TRBD2|TRBV11-2|TRBJ2-5
TGTGCCAGCAGCTTAGGAATAGCGGGAGGTCAGGAGACCCAGTACTTC
CASSLGIAGGQETQYF
>NA|NA|TRBV5-4|TRBJ2-3
TGTGCCAGCAGCAGTTTGGGGGGGGGCAAGGATACGCAGTATTTT
CASSSLGGGKDTQYF
>NA|TRBD1|TRBV18|TRBJ2-2
TGTGCCAGCTCAACATGGACAGGGGAGAACACCGGGGAGCTGTTTTTT
CASSTWTGENTGELFF
>NA|NA|TRBV9|TRBJ2-2
TGTGCCAGCAGCCCGACAAGGGACATTTGGGGCACCGGGGAGCTGTTTTTT
CASSPTRDIWGTGELFF
>NA|TRBD2|TRBV18|TRBJ2-4
TGTGCCAGCTCACCAACCGGGACTAGCGGAGCAACCAAAAACATTCAGTACTTC
CASSPTGTSGATKNIQYF
>once|NA|TRBV28|TRBJ1-5
TGTGCCAGCACCCGAAGTGGTCAGCCCCAGCATTTT
CASTRSGQPQHF
>NA|TRBD2|TRBV2|TRBJ2-3
TGTGCCAGCAGGCCTAGCGGGAGTCTTACAGATACGCAGTATTTT
CASRPSGSLTDTQYF
>NA|NA|TRBV10-1|TRBJ1-4
TGCGCCAGCATTTTTGGACAGCGTGAAAAACTGTTTTTT
CASIFGQREKLFF
>NA|TRBD2|TRBV7-9|TRBJ2-1
TGTGCCAGCAGCGCGGTCCTAGCGGGAGGGAATGAGCAGTTCTTC
CASSAVLAGGNEQFF
>NA|NA|TRBV7-2|TRBJ1-3
TGTGCCAGCAGCTTAGAGGTCAGAAGCTCTGGAAACACCATATATTTT
CASSLEVRSSGNTIYF
>NA|TRBD1|TRBV5-1|TRBJ2-7
TGCGCCAGCAGCTGGGAGACAGGGGGTATCTACGAGCAGTACTTC
CASSWETGGIYEQYF
>few|TRBD2|TRBV15|TRBJ2-5
TGTGCCACCAGCAGAGGGGAGGGAGGGGAGACCCAGTACTTC
CATSRGEGGETQYF
>NA|TRBD1|TRBV6-5|TRBJ2-7
TGTGCCAGCACCGGGACAGCCAGCTCCTACGAGCAGTACTTC
CASTGTASSYEQYF
>NA|NA|TRBV2|TRBJ2-3
TGTGCCAGCGGACGGGAGGGGGCCGCAGATACGCAGTATTTT
CASGREGAADTQYF
>NA|NA|TRBV27|TRBJ1-5
TGTGCCAGCAGTTTGGAACGGAGCAATCAGCCCCAGCATTTT
CASSLERSNQPQHF
>NA|NA|TRBV10-2|TRBJ2-3
TGCGCCAGCAGTGACCCGGTTCTAGCCTTCGGCACAGATACGCAGTATTTT
CASSDPVLAFGTDTQYF
>NA|TRBD2|TRBV30|TRBJ2-4
TGTGCCTGGAGTTCTTCGCCGGGACTAGCTCCGTGGAAAAACATTCAGTACTTC
CAWSSSPGLAPWKNIQYF